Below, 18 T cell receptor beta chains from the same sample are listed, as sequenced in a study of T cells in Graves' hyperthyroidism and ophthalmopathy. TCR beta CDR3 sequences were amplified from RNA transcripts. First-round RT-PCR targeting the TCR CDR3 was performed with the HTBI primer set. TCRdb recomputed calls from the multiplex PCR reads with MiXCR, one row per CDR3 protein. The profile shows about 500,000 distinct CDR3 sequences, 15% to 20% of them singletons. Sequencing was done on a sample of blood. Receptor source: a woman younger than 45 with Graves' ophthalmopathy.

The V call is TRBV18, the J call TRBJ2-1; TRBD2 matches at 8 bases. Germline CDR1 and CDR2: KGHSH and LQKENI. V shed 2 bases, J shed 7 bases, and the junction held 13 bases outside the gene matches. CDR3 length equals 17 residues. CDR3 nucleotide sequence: TGTGCCAGCTCACCAATGAGTCCGGGAGGGTCTTTGAATGAGCAGTTCTTC. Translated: CASSPMSPGGSLNEQFF.

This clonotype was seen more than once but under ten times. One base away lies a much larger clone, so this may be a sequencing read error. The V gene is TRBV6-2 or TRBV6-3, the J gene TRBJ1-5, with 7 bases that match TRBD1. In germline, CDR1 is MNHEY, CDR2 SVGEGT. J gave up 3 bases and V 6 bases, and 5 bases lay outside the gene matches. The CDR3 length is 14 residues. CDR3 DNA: TGTGCCAGCAGAGTTGGACAGGTCAATCAGCCCCAGCATTTT. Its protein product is CASRVGQVNQPQHF.

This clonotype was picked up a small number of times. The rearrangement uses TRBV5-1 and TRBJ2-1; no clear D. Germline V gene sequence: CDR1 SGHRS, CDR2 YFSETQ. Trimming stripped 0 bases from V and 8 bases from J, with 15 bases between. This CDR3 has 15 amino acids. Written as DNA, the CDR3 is TGCGCCAGCAGCTTGGTCTCAGCCCCGTACGATGAGCAGTTCTTC. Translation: CASSLVSAPYDEQFF.

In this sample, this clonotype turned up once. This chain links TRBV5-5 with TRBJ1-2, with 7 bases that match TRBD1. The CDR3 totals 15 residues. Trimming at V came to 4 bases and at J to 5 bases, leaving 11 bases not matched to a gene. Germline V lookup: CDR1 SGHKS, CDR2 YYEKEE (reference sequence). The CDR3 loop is CASSAASGTVYGYTF. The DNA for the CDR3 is TGTGCCAGCAGCGCCGCATCCGGGACAGTTTATGGCTACACCTTC.

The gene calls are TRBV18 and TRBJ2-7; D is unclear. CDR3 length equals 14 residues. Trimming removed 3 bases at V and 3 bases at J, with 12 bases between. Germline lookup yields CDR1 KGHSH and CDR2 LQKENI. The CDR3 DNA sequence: TGTGCCAGCTCACCCTCGAATTGGGGCTACGAGCAGTACTTC. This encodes CASSPSNWGYEQYF.

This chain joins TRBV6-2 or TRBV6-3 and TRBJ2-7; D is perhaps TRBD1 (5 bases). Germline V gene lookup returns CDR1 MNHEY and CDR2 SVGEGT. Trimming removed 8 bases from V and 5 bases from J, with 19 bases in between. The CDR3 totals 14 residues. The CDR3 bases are TGTGCCAGCGAGGCAACCACAGGTAATGACGAGCAGTACTTC. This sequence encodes CASEATTGNDEQYF.

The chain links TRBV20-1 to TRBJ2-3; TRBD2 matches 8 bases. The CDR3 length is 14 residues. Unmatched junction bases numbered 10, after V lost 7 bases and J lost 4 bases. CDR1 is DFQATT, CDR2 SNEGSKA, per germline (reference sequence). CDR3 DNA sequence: TGCAGTGGGAGAGCTCCGGGAGGGCCAGATACGCAGTATTTT. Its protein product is CSGRAPGGPDTQYF.

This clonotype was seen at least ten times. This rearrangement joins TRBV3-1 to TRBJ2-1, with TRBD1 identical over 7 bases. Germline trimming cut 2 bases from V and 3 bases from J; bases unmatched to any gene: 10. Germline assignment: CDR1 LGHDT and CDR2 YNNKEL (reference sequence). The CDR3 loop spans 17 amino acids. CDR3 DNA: TGTGCCAGCAGCCAATTCGAGGGGGCCCCGAACTACAATGAGCAGTTCTTC. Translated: CASSQFEGAPNYNEQFF.

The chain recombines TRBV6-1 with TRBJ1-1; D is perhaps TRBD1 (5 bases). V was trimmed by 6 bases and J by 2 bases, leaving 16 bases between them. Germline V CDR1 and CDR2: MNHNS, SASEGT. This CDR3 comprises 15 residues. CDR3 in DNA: TGTGCCAGCAGGACCCAACAGGCAGGTAACACTGAAGCTTTCTTT. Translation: CASRTQQAGNTEAFF.

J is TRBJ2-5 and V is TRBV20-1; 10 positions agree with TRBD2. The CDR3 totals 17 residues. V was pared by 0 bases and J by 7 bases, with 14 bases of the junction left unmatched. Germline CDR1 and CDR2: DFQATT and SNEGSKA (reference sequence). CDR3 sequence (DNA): TGCAGTGCTAGAGACCCTAACTTAGCGGGAGGTTTGGGGACCCAGTACTTC. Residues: CSARDPNLAGGLGTQYF.

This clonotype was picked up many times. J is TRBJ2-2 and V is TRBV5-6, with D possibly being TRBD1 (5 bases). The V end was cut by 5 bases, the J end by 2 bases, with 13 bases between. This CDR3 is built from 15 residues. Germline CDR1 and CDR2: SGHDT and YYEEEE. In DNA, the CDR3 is TGTGCCAGCAGGGTAGGACAAACCAACACCGGGGAGCTGTTTTTT. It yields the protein CASRVGQTNTGELFF. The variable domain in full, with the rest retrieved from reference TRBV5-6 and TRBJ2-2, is DAGVTQSPTHLIKTRGQQVTLRCSPKSGHDTVSWYQQALGQGPQFIFQYYEEEERQRGNFPDRFSGHQFPNYSSELNVNALLLGDSALYLCASRVGQTNTGELFFGEGSRLTVL.

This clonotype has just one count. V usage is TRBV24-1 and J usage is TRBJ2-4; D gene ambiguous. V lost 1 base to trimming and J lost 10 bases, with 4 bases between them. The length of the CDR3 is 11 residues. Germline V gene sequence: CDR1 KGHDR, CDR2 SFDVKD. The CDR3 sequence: CATSDLGIQYF. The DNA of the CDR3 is TGTGCCACCAGTGATTTAGGGATTCAGTACTTC.

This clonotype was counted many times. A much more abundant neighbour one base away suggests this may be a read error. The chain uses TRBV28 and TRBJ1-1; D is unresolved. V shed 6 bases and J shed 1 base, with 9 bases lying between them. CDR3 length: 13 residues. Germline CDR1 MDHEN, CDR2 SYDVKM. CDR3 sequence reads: CASRPTENTEAFF. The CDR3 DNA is TGTGCCAGCAGACCTACAGAGAACACTGAAGCTTTCTTT.

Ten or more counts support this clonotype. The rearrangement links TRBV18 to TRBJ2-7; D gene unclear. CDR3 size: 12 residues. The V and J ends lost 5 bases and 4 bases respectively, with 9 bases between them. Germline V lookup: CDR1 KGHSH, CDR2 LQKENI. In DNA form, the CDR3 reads TGTGCCAGCTCATGGGAAGGATACGAGCAGTACTTC. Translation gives CASSWEGYEQYF. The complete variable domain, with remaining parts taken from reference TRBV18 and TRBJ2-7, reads NAGVMQNPRHLVRRRGQEARLRCSPMKGHSHVYWYRQLPEEGLKFMVYLQKENIIDESGMPKERFSAEFPKEGPSILRIQQVVRGDSAAYFCASSWEGYEQYFGPGTRLTVT.

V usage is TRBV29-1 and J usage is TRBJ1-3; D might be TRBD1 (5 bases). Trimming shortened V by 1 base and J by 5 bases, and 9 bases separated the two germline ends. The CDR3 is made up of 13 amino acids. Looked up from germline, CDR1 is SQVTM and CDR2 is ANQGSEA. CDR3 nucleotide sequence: TGCAGCGTTGAAGGGGGGTCTCGAAACACCATATATTTT. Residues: CSVEGGSRNTIYF.

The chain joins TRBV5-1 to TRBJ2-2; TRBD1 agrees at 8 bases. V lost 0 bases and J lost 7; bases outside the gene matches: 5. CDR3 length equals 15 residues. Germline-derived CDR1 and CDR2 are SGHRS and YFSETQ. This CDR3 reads CASSLGDRNGGELFF. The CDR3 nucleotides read TGCGCCAGCAGCTTGGGGGACAGGAACGGCGGGGAGCTGTTTTTT.

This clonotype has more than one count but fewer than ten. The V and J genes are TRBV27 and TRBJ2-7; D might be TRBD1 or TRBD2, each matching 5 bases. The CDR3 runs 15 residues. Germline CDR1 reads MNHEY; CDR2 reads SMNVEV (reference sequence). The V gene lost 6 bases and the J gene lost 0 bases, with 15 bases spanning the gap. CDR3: CASSWGIQSSYEQYF. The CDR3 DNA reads TGTGCCAGCAGCTGGGGGATTCAAAGCTCCTACGAGCAGTACTTC.

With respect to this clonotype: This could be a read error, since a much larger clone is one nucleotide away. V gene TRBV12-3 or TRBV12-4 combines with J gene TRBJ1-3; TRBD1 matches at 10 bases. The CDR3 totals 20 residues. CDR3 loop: CVSSSTTGGHGLSSGNTIYF. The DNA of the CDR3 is TGTGTCAGCAGTTCGACGACAGGGGGCCATGGTCTGAGCTCTGGAAACACCATATATTTT.